Following are 19 T cell receptor beta chains from one sample sequenced in a study of Graves' ophthalmopathy and Graves' hyperthyroidism. TCR beta CDR3 amplification used RNA transcripts. RT-PCR with HTBI primers came first, then second-round multiplex PCR. TCRdb itself ran the multiplex PCR reads through MiXCR, one entry per CDR3 protein. The table lists roughly 600,000 distinct CDR3 sequences, less than 40% of them singletons. Sequencing used peripheral blood or thyroid tissue (not recorded which). The receptors derive from an adult man with Graves' hyperthyroidism.

This clonotype was seen just once. The rearrangement links TRBV7-8 to TRBJ2-7; D is unresolved. With 5 bases removed from V and 7 bases from J, the gap between germline ends came to 12 bases. This CDR3 region has 12 residues. Germline V gives CDR1 SGHVS, CDR2 FQNEAQ. CDR3 sequence (DNA): TGTGCCAGCAGCCGCCCCGACGGAGAGCAGTACTTC. Its translation is CASSRPDGEQYF. The full variable domain, with the rest looked up from reference TRBV7-8 and TRBJ2-7, is GAGVSQSPRYKVAKRGQDVALRCDPISGHVSLFWYQQALGQGPEFLTYFQNEAQLDKSGLPSDRFFAERPEGSVSTLKIQRTQQEDSAVYLCASSRPDGEQYFGPGTRLTVT.

J is TRBJ1-1 and V is TRBV29-1; D uncertain. The CDR3 totals 15 residues. Deletions cut 1 base from V and 4 bases from J, with 16 bases between. Per germline, CDR1 SQVTM and CDR2 ANQGSEA. The CDR3 is CSVEGLAGDFTEAFF. The CDR3 DNA follows: TGCAGCGTTGAAGGGCTAGCGGGCGATTTCACTGAAGCTTTCTTT.

The table lists this clonotype with many counts. The rearrangement uses TRBV20-1 and TRBJ2-7, with TRBD2 as a possible D gene (5 bases). The CDR3 sequence is 13 residues long. V dropped 6 bases and J dropped 0 bases, with 12 bases sitting between them. Germline lookup yields CDR1 DFQATT and CDR2 SNEGSKA (reference sequence). In DNA, the CDR3 is TGCAGTGCCAAACCGGGGTACTCCTACGAGCAGTACTTC. Translation: CSAKPGYSYEQYF.

This clonotype was counted ten times or more. This chain links TRBV6-5 with TRBJ1-3; D is unresolved. This CDR3 has 14 amino acids. V was clipped by 5 bases and J by 1 base, with 9 bases between them. Germline CDR1 and CDR2: MNHEY and SVGAGI. The CDR3 spells CASSRTWSGNTIYF. CDR3 DNA: TGTGCCAGCAGTCGGACTTGGTCTGGAAACACCATATATTTT.

J is TRBJ2-2 and V is TRBV6-5; 8 positions match TRBD2. Germline CDR1 is MNHEY and CDR2 is SVGAGI. The length of the CDR3 is 16 residues. Trimming removed 1 base from V and 5 bases from J; junction bases left unmatched: 6. The DNA for the CDR3 is TGTGCCAGCAGTTACTTGGGACTAGAGAGGACCGGGGAGCTGTTTTTT. Translated, it gives CASSYLGLERTGELFF.

The rearrangement links TRBV7-9 to TRBJ2-5, with 7 bases that match TRBD2. The CDR3 runs to 12 residues. V lost 1 base and J lost 11; bases outside the gene matches: 4. Per the germline V gene, CDR1 is SEHNR and CDR2 is FQNEAQ (reference sequence). The CDR3 bases are TGTGCCAGCAGCTTAGGAGGGAGGGCTCAGTACTTC. It translates to CASSLGGRAQYF. Combining the CDR3 with reference TRBV7-9 and TRBJ2-5 gives the whole variable domain DTGVSQNPRHKITKRGQNVTFRCDPISEHNRLYWYRQTLGQGPEFLTYFQNEAQLEKSRLLSDRFSAERPKGSFSTLEIQRTEQGDSAMYLCASSLGGRAQYFGPGTRLLVL.

This clonotype was detected many times. The chain employs TRBV10-3 and TRBJ1-1; D gene ambiguous. With 0 bases removed from V and 4 bases from J, the gap between germline ends came to 12 bases. Germline values: CDR1 ENHRY, CDR2 SYGVKD. This CDR3 spans 15 amino acids. The CDR3 DNA sequence: TGTGCCATCAGTGAGTCGACTCAGGTCCCCACTGAAGCTTTCTTT. Translating gives CAISESTQVPTEAFF.

This clonotype was seen many times. The chain uses TRBV12-3 or TRBV12-4 and TRBJ1-4, with a weak D call TRBD1 (5 bases). Trimming left V 6 bases short and J 14 bases short, with 16 bases between. CDR3 length: 12 residues. The CDR3 DNA sequence: TGTGCCAGCAGGGCGTCCGGGGGTGAGCTGTTTTTT. Residues: CASRASGGELFF.

This clonotype has at least ten counts. DNA of the CDR3: TGTGCCAGTAGTATGGCCGGACAGGGGAACTACGAGCAGTACTTC. Protein product: CASSMAGQGNYEQYF. The chain uses TRBV19 and TRBJ2-7, with TRBD1 matching 9 bases. The CDR3 spans 15 residues. With 3 bases clipped from V and 3 bases from J, the junction kept 6 bases outside the gene matches. Germline loops: CDR1 LNHDA, CDR2 SQIVND (reference sequence).

Notes on this clonotype: Because the CDR3 is missing its conserved closing phenylalanine or tryptophan, this is likely a read error. The DNA is left out, because the CDR3 cannot be placed on it with certainty; the CDR3 is given as TCRdb lists it. The rearrangement uses TRBV12-3 or TRBV12-4 and TRBJ1-1; TRBD1 was called by the table and not checked on the DNA. The CDR3 length equals 10 residues, ends included. This CDR3 reads CASTPAGYNY.

This clonotype was detected ten times or more. This chain uses TRBV24-1 with TRBJ2-5; D not resolved. The ends were cut back, 9 bases at V and 4 bases at J, with 8 bases in the middle. The CDR3 contains 11 residues. The germline V gene has CDR1 KGHDR and CDR2 SFDVKD. The CDR3 loop is CATGVRETQYF. In nucleotides, the CDR3 is TGTGCCACCGGGGTTAGAGAGACCCAGTACTTC.

This clonotype was recorded many times. The V gene is TRBV3-1, the J gene TRBJ1-1; D gene ambiguous. There are 14 residues in the CDR3. From germline, CDR1 is LGHDT and CDR2 YNNKEL (reference sequence). Trimming took 4 bases from V and 1 from J, leaving 10 bases between them. The CDR3 is CASSLRMANTEAFF. The CDR3 DNA reads TGTGCCAGCAGCCTTAGGATGGCGAACACTGAAGCTTTCTTT.

J is TRBJ1-5 and V is TRBV6-6; TRBD1 aligns across 11 bases. From germline, CDR1 is MNHNY and CDR2 SVGAGI (reference sequence). Trimming took 6 bases from V and 4 from J; bases not matched to a gene: 8. The CDR3 is 16 residues long. The DNA of the CDR3 is TGTGCCAGCAGGGGGACAGGGGGTATAGGTAATCAGCCCCAGCATTTT. Protein sequence: CASRGTGGIGNQPQHF.

This clonotype was counted ten times or more. The rearrangement links TRBV7-2 to TRBJ2-7; D not resolved. The length of the CDR3 is 12 residues. Trimming stripped 5 bases from V and 6 bases from J, with 11 bases between. In germline, CDR1 is SGHTA, CDR2 FQGNSA. CDR3 residues: CASSATPLEQYF. CDR3 DNA: TGTGCCAGCAGCGCCACCCCTCTCGAGCAGTACTTC.

This clonotype was seen repeatedly, ten times or more. This chain uses TRBV15 with TRBJ1-3; no clear D. Germline V lookup: CDR1 LNHNV, CDR2 YYDKDF (reference sequence). The CDR3 has 16 amino acids. Trimming pared 1 base from V and 4 bases from J, leaving 14 bases between. CDR3 sequence reads: CATSRVIQAEGNTIYF. CDR3 in DNA: TGTGCCACCAGCAGAGTAATTCAGGCCGAGGGAAACACCATATATTTT.

The chain links TRBV25-1 to TRBJ2-2; 7 bases agree with TRBD1. The CDR3 runs 14 residues. Looked up from germline, CDR1 is MGHDK and CDR2 is SYGVNS. The trim removed 8 bases at V and 3 bases at J, leaving 6 bases unmatched. CDR3 sequence: CASHGTVDTGELFF. The CDR3 coding sequence is TGTGCCAGCCATGGGACAGTAGACACCGGGGAGCTGTTTTTT.

This chain uses TRBV9 with TRBJ1-1; D unresolved. Germline V gives CDR1 SGDLS, CDR2 YYNGEE. V lost 0 bases and J lost 7, with 4 bases in between. This CDR3 spans 11 amino acids. CDR3 in amino acids: CASSVGNEAFF. Here the CDR3 DNA reads TGTGCCAGCAGCGTAGGGAATGAAGCTTTCTTT. The full variable domain, its missing parts supplied by reference TRBV9 and TRBJ1-1, is DSGVTQTPKHLITATGQRVTLRCSPRSGDLSVYWYQQSLDQGLQFLIQYYNGEERAKGNILERFSAQQFPDLHSELNLSSLELGDSALYFCASSVGNEAFFGQGTRLTVV.

V and J are TRBV20-1 and TRBJ2-5, with D uncertain. V lost 1 base and J 6 bases, leaving 12 bases between the germline ends. Germline V gives CDR1 DFQATT, CDR2 SNEGSKA (reference sequence). The CDR3 extends over 13 amino acids. CDR3 protein: CSARVAALKTQYF. The DNA of the CDR3 is TGCAGTGCTAGAGTGGCAGCGTTGAAGACCCAGTACTTC.

This rearrangement joins TRBV7-3 to TRBJ2-5; D is possibly TRBD2 (6 bases). CDR1 is SGHTA and CDR2 is FQGTGA in the germline V gene. V was clipped by 1 base and J by 5 bases, with 14 bases between them. The CDR3 sequence is 15 residues long. The CDR3 loop is CASSLIAGGRETQYF. DNA of the CDR3: TGTGCCAGCAGCTTAATAGCCGGGGGTCGGGAGACCCAGTACTTC.